This T cell receptor beta chain derives from a study of regulatory T cells in long-lasting Graves disease. For the study at large: Patients with persistent Graves' disease had over 5 years of antithyroid drugs and persistent TSH receptor antibodies.

The CDR3 sequence is 14 residues long. Germline loops: CDR1 MNHNS, CDR2 SASEGT. Study-wide results and caveats: Favored usage of TRBV28, TRBJ1-2 and TRBJ2-5 was recorded in persistent disease.

Researchers made TCR beta libraries by using iRepertoire HTBI primers and running Arm-PCR on CDR3 regions. In the authors' workflow: Identification yielded approximately 60 TRBV and around 15 TRBJ segments across samples. TCRdb used MiXCR to reprocess the multiplex PCR reads, holding one entry per CDR3 protein. The V and J calls were determined by TCRdb, not by the authors. The profile shows 600,000 to 800,000 distinct CDR3 sequences, roughly 30% of them singletons. The time point was: persistent/refractory GD, antithyroid drugs over 5 years with positive TRAb. Extracted RNA from PBMCs served as the source of the TCR library. A few counts support this clonotype. Its matching antigen is unknown.

The input for sequencing was peripheral blood mononuclear cells (PBMCs), taken when the disease was refractory, from a patient treated with antithyroid drugs. The rearrangement joins TRBV6-1 to TRBJ1-6, with 8 positions matching TRBD1. This receptor was obtained from a female donor with Graves disease. CDR3: CASGGRSYNSPLHF. The CDR3, as DNA: TGTGCTTCAGGGGGCCGCTCCTATAATTCACCCCTCCACTTT.